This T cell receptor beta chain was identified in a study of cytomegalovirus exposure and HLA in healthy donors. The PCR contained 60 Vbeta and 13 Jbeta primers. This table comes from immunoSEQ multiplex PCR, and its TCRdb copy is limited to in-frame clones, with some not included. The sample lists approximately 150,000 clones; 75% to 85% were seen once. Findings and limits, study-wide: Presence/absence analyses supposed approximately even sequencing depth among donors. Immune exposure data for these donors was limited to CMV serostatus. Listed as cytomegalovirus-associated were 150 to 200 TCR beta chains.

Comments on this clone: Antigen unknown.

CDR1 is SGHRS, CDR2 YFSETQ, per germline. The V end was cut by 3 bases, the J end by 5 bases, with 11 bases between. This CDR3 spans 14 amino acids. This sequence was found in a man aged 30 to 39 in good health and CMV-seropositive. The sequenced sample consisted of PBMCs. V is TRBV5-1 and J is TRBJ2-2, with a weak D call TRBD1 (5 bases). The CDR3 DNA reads TGCGCCAGCAGCTCCGAAGGGGAAACCGGGGAGCTGTTTTTT. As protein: CASSSEGETGELFF.